The present entry profiles one TCR beta chain with its context. This CDR3 contains 13 residues. CDR1 and CDR2 from the germline V gene are SGHTS and YDEGEE. V lost 3 bases and J 5 bases, leaving 11 bases between the germline ends. The sample comes from a study of T cell changes during pregnancy in multiple sclerosis. TCRdb keeps only in-frame clones here, not all; method: immunoSEQ multiplex PCR. This table has around 72,000 clones, roughly 92% appearing once. The receptor comes from a female donor in good health, enrolled as a control in a pregnancy study. This material consisted of peripheral blood, taken in the second trimester of pregnancy. J is TRBJ2-5 and V is TRBV5-8; a weak D match, TRBD1 (5 bases). This CDR3 reads CASSSVGVETQYF. DNA for the CDR3: TGTGCCAGCAGCTCGGTAGGGGTGGAGACCCAGTACTTC.